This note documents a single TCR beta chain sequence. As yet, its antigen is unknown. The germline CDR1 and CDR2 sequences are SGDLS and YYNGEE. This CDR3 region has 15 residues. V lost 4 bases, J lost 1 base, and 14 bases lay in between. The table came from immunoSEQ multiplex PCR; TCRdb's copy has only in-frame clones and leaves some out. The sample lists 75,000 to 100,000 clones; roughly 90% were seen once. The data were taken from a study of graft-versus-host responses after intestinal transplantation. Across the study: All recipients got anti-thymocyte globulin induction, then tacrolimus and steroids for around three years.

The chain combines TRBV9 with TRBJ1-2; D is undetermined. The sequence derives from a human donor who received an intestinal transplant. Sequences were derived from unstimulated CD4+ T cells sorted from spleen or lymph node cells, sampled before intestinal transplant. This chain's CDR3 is CASSFTSLINYGYTF. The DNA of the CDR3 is TGTGCCAGCAGCTTCACTAGTTTAATTAACTATGGCTACACCTTC.